These T cell receptor beta chains were read from a single sample in a study of blood T cells in healthy people across ages. TCRdb processed the 5' RACE reads anew with MiXCR; each CDR3 protein has one entry. The table includes 800,000 to 950,000 distinct CDR3 sequences, about 28% detected once. This sample was also put to use in a study of T cells of mothers and their children.

The specimen sequenced was blood. The receptors derive from a woman aged 40-49 years in good health. Both conserved end residues are trimmed from each CDR3. Each record gives: J gene, V gene, D gene, CDR3 protein. A D gene is named only where the DNA matches it firmly.

J: TRBJ1-4
V: TRBV27
D: TRBD1
CDR3: ASSLSTGWNEKLF

J: TRBJ2-4
V: TRBV7-6
D: TRBD2
CDR3: ASSERRGMAGY

J: TRBJ2-3
V: TRBV7-2
D: TRBD1
CDR3: ASSLAGQGYTDTQY

J: TRBJ1-2
V: TRBV28
D: .
CDR3: ASSLWQDNYGYT

J: TRBJ1-2
V: TRBV6-5
D: TRBD1
CDR3: ANSLDRGGYGYT

J: TRBJ2-2
V: TRBV5-1
D: .
CDR3: ASRSGSGQNTGELF

J: TRBJ2-7
V: TRBV6-1
D: TRBD1
CDR3: ASSEIGTATYEQY

J: TRBJ2-7
V: TRBV6-5
D: TRBD1
CDR3: ASSWGTVLY

J: TRBJ2-5
V: TRBV12-3/TRBV12-4
D: .
CDR3: ASSLRVGETQY

J: TRBJ2-1
V: TRBV5-1
D: .
CDR3: ASSKGLQYNEQF

J: TRBJ1-1
V: TRBV7-9
D: .
CDR3: ASSLPTHPENTEAF

J: TRBJ1-1
V: TRBV6-1
D: TRBD1
CDR3: AIRTGGERAF

J: TRBJ1-1
V: TRBV5-1
D: .
CDR3: ASRAGTANTEVF

J: TRBJ2-6
V: TRBV30
D: .
CDR3: AWSRGHGANVLT

J: TRBJ2-7
V: TRBV5-1
D: .
CDR3: ASSLRHPYEQY

J: TRBJ2-1
V: TRBV5-1
D: TRBD2
CDR3: ASSPRGDPYNEQF

J: TRBJ1-5
V: TRBV7-8
D: .
CDR3: ASSLAYGTGQPQH

J: TRBJ1-4
V: TRBV29-1
D: .
CDR3: SVSYATNEKLF

J: TRBJ2-3
V: TRBV7-2
D: .
CDR3: ASSLEGRPSRDTQY

J: TRBJ2-7
V: TRBV7-3
D: .
CDR3: ASSSLTDASEQY

J: TRBJ1-6
V: TRBV6-6
D: .
CDR3: ASRRDGGNSPLH

J: TRBJ1-1
V: TRBV3-1
D: TRBD1
CDR3: ASRRGTASNTEAF

J: TRBJ1-5
V: TRBV12-3/TRBV12-4
D: .
CDR3: ASSATYSNQPQH

J: TRBJ1-5
V: TRBV7-9
D: .
CDR3: ASSSHLNSNQPQH

J: TRBJ2-1
V: TRBV13
D: .
CDR3: ASSFLGGGPYNEQF

J: TRBJ2-7
V: TRBV12-3/TRBV12-4
D: TRBD1
CDR3: ASSPIGQDYEQY

J: TRBJ1-1
V: TRBV6-5
D: .
CDR3: ASSYSRSTGSATEAF

J: TRBJ1-2
V: TRBV14
D: .
CDR3: ASSQTLPGTGYT

J: .
V: TRBV28
D: TRBD1
CDR3: ASSTGTAYNEQY

J: TRBJ1-2
V: TRBV11-2
D: TRBD1
CDR3: ASSLSQGAIGYGYT

J: TRBJ2-5
V: TRBV3-1
D: .
CDR3: ASSQVPSVQY

J: TRBJ2-1
V: TRBV20-1
D: .
CDR3: SARSQPPYNEQF

J: TRBJ1-1
V: TRBV29-1
D: .
CDR3: SARTVTQNTEAF

J: TRBJ2-1
V: TRBV5-1
D: .
CDR3: ASSLELNEQF

J: TRBJ2-6
V: TRBV7-8
D: .
CDR3: ASTLGDPGANVLT

J: TRBJ1-1
V: TRBV2
D: .
CDR3: ASRDWDAGTEAF

J: TRBJ1-4
V: TRBV18
D: .
CDR3: ASSPGMENEKLF

J: .
V: TRBV30
D: .
CDR3: AWSVKASYNEQY

J: TRBJ2-1
V: TRBV28
D: .
CDR3: ASSLGSPHEQF

J: TRBJ2-1
V: TRBV4-2
D: .
CDR3: ASSYDWASEQF

J: TRBJ1-5
V: TRBV6-5
D: TRBD1
CDR3: AKNRGAEPQH

J: TRBJ2-7
V: TRBV10-3
D: .
CDR3: AISESRGEQY

J: TRBJ2-1
V: TRBV5-1
D: TRBD2
CDR3: ASSGGGTTLFNEQF

J: TRBJ2-6
V: TRBV28
D: .
CDR3: ASSFLGGLESGTNVRT

J: TRBJ2-4
V: TRBV2
D: .
CDR3: ASSGGGESIQY

J: TRBJ2-1
V: TRBV5-1
D: TRBD2
CDR3: ASSLSLGGVSCNEQF

J: TRBJ2-7
V: TRBV7-2
D: TRBD1
CDR3: ASSSDRAREQY

J: TRBJ1-2
V: TRBV4-1
D: .
CDR3: ASSQEGFIGPGNT